The sequence of this T cell receptor beta chain was determined in a study of T-cell memory formation after mild COVID-19. Study in general: There were largely donor-specific TCR clusters.

TCRdb re-derived calls from the 5' RACE reads in MiXCR, one entry per CDR3 protein. Among 200,000 or so distinct CDR3 sequences listed, approximately 10% were seen once. This clonotype was counted between two and nine times. The CDR3 has 13 residues. Trimming cost V 4 bases and J 3 bases, with 10 bases left between them. Germline loops: CDR1 LGHNA, CDR2 YNFKEQ. The sequencing input was PBMCs or a T cell subset sorted from them (not recorded which). The chain combines TRBV4-2 with TRBJ2-7; TRBD2 is a possible D gene (7 bases). This clonotype originated in a man between 18 and 29 years old who had mild COVID-19 (a few samples of this study predate the infection). Cell type and time point are not known. Here the CDR3 reads CASSRGGGYEQYF. CDR3 bases: TGTGCCAGCAGCCGGGGGGGCGGCTACGAGCAGTACTTC.